Listed below are T cell receptor beta chains from one sample, sequenced in a study of blood T cell repertoires in COVID-19. The repertoire was sequenced with immunoSEQ multiplex PCR; TCRdb's copy has only in-frame clones and lacks some. The table has about 110,000 clones, about 90% seen once; the top ten hold roughly 4.6%. Sequencing was done on a sample of peripheral blood. The source is a man aged 35 to 55 with active or convalescent COVID-19. Each CDR3 is given with its conserved first and last residue. The D gene is left open where the match is weak. A row's size may be missing; if present it is once, few, many or a size class.

D: TRBD1
V: TRBV7-2
size: .
J: TRBJ2-7
length: 13
CDR3: CASSWGQTYEQYF
DNA: TGTGCCAGCAGCTGGGGACAGACCTACGAGCAGTACTTC

D: .
V: TRBV6-2/TRBV6-3
size: .
J: TRBJ1-1
length: 12
CDR3: CASSYKNLRAFF
DNA: TGTGCCAGCAGTTACAAGAACCTGCGAGCTTTCTTT

D: TRBD2
V: TRBV11-3
size: .
J: TRBJ2-1
length: 15
CDR3: CASSSSGRLNNEQFF
DNA: TGTGCCAGCAGCTCGAGCGGGAGGTTAAACAATGAGCAGTTCTTC

D: TRBD2
V: TRBV3-1/TRBV3-2
size: .
J: TRBJ2-7
length: 16
CDR3: CASSQSTSGEVDEQYF
DNA: TGTGCCAGCAGCCAATCGACTAGCGGAGAGGTCGACGAGCAGTACTTC

D: .
V: TRBV19
size: .
J: TRBJ1-3
length: 16
CDR3: CASRPPPGIPGNTIYF
DNA: TGTGCCAGTAGACCCCCTCCGGGGATCCCTGGAAACACCATATATTTT

D: .
V: TRBV7-7
size: .
J: TRBJ2-2
length: 13
CDR3: CASSLGETGELFF
DNA: TGTGCCAGCAGCTTAGGGGAGACCGGGGAGCTGTTTTTT

D: .
V: TRBV4-1
size: few
J: TRBJ1-5
length: 16
CDR3: CASSQYEGMSNQPQHF
DNA: TGCGCCAGCAGCCAGTATGAGGGCATGAGCAATCAGCCCCAGCATTTT

D: TRBD2
V: TRBV10-3
size: .
J: TRBJ2-1
length: 16
CDR3: CAIRKSSSGSADEQFF
DNA: TGTGCCATTCGAAAATCAAGTAGCGGGAGTGCGGATGAGCAGTTCTTC

D: TRBD1
V: TRBV2
size: .
J: TRBJ2-7
length: 13
CDR3: CASSSGTGPEQYF
DNA: TGTGCCAGCAGTTCCGGGACAGGCCCCGAGCAGTACTTC

D: TRBD2
V: TRBV6-5
size: once
J: TRBJ2-5
length: 14
CDR3: CASREVGTINSQYF
DNA: TGTGCCAGCAGAGAGGTCGGGACTATCAATTCCCAGTACTTC

D: TRBD2
V: TRBV4-3
size: .
J: TRBJ2-3
length: 16
CDR3: CASSPASGTLGDTQYF
DNA: TGCGCCAGCAGCCCCGCAAGCGGGACGTTGGGAGATACGCAGTATTTT

D: .
V: TRBV28
size: .
J: TRBJ1-4
length: 14
CDR3: CASSLTAVNEKLFF
DNA: TGTGCCAGCAGTTTGACAGCAGTTAATGAAAAACTGTTTTTT

D: .
V: TRBV6-6
size: .
J: TRBJ1-5
length: 16
CDR3: CASQRLGVGSNQPQHF
DNA: TGTGCCAGTCAACGCCTAGGGGTGGGTAGCAATCAGCCCCAGCATTTT

D: .
V: TRBV9
size: .
J: TRBJ1-2
length: 13
CDR3: CASSVAVDYGYTF
DNA: TGTGCCAGCAGCGTAGCGGTGGACTATGGCTACACCTTC

D: .
V: TRBV18
size: once
J: TRBJ2-7
length: 14
CDR3: CASSSLAPAYEQYF
DNA: TGTGCCAGCTCATCTCTAGCGCCAGCCTACGAGCAGTACTTC

D: .
V: TRBV19
size: .
J: TRBJ1-6
length: 14
CDR3: CASSIGQRNSPLHF
DNA: TGTGCCAGTAGTATTGGACAGAGAAATTCACCCCTCCACTTT

D: .
V: TRBV9
size: .
J: TRBJ1-1
length: 14
CDR3: CASRLGLQNTEAFF
DNA: TGTGCCAGCAGGCTGGGACTGCAGAACACTGAAGCTTTCTTT

D: .
V: TRBV28
size: once
J: TRBJ2-3
length: 14
CDR3: CASSPPGGVDTQYF
DNA: TGTGCCAGCAGTCCCCCGGGTGGTGTGGATACGCAGTATTTT

D: TRBD2
V: TRBV2
size: .
J: TRBJ2-2
length: 15
CDR3: CASTKAGGPGGELFF
DNA: TGTGCCAGCACCAAAGCGGGAGGGCCTGGCGGGGAGCTGTTTTTT

D: .
V: TRBV21-1
size: .
J: TRBJ1-2
length: 17
CDR3: CASSKKRGPLIFYGYTF
DNA: TGTGCCAGCAGCAAAAAGAGGGGGCCTTTAATTTTCTATGGCTACACCTTC

D: TRBD1
V: TRBV13
size: .
J: TRBJ1-2
length: 15
CDR3: CASSRGAPGGHGYTF
DNA: TGTGCCAGCAGCCGGGGAGCGCCAGGGGGTCATGGCTACACCTTC

D: .
V: TRBV9
size: .
J: TRBJ1-5
length: 14
CDR3: CASSAGQLNQPQHF
DNA: TGTGCCAGCAGCGCCGGACAGCTAAACCAGCCCCAGCATTTT

D: TRBD2
V: TRBV20-1
size: .
J: TRBJ2-7
length: 13
CDR3: CSASGIAGYEQYF
DNA: TGCAGTGCTAGTGGCATAGCGGGATACGAGCAGTACTTC

D: .
V: TRBV5-1
size: .
J: TRBJ2-5
length: 14
CDR3: CASSTGQGGETQYF
DNA: TGCGCCAGCAGCACCGGACAGGGAGGGGAGACCCAGTACTTC

D: .
V: TRBV3-1/TRBV3-2
size: .
J: TRBJ1-4
length: 14
CDR3: CASRGRGRGEKLFF
DNA: TGTGCCAGCAGGGGGAGGGGACGGGGTGAAAAACTGTTTTTT

D: .
V: TRBV14
size: .
J: TRBJ2-7
length: 15
CDR3: CASSQSPGLGSEQYF
DNA: TGTGCCAGCAGCCAAAGTCCAGGACTTGGAAGCGAGCAGTACTTC

D: TRBD1
V: TRBV11-2
size: .
J: TRBJ2-7
length: 13
CDR3: CASSFGTDGEQYF
DNA: TGTGCCAGCAGCTTTGGGACAGACGGCGAGCAGTACTTC

D: .
V: TRBV6-2/TRBV6-3
size: .
J: TRBJ1-1
length: 14
CDR3: CASSYPSRGTEAFF
DNA: TGTGCCAGCAGTTACCCGAGCCGGGGAACTGAAGCTTTCTTT

D: TRBD1
V: TRBV15
size: few
J: TRBJ1-4
length: 15
CDR3: CATSRAATGYEKLFF
DNA: TGTGCCACCAGCAGAGCGGCGACAGGGTATGAAAAACTGTTTTTT

D: TRBD2
V: TRBV6-5
size: .
J: TRBJ2-1
length: 15
CDR3: CASSLGSGGPNEQFF
DNA: TGTGCCAGCAGCCTGGGTTCGGGAGGGCCCAATGAGCAGTTCTTC

D: .
V: TRBV19
size: .
J: TRBJ1-2
length: 16
CDR3: CASSISIGSRSHGYTF
DNA: TGTGCCAGTAGTATTTCTATCGGGAGTCGGAGCCATGGCTACACCTTC

D: .
V: TRBV7-2
size: .
J: TRBJ1-2
length: 15
CDR3: CASSPPGGGRYGYTF
DNA: TGTGCCAGCAGCCCCCCAGGCGGGGGACGCTATGGCTACACCTTC

D: .
V: TRBV28
size: .
J: TRBJ2-3
length: 14
CDR3: CASSGLPSTDTQYF
DNA: TGTGCCAGCAGTGGCCTCCCCAGCACAGATACGCAGTATTTT

D: TRBD2
V: TRBV4-1
size: once
J: TRBJ2-7
length: 15
CDR3: CASSPVLAGTYEQYF
DNA: TGCGCCAGCAGCCCGGTTCTAGCGGGGACCTACGAGCAGTACTTC

D: TRBD1
V: TRBV28
size: .
J: TRBJ2-7
length: 12
CDR3: CASSRQGYEQYF
DNA: TGTGCCAGCAGCCGACAGGGCTACGAGCAGTACTTC

D: TRBD2
V: TRBV3-1/TRBV3-2
size: .
J: TRBJ2-3
length: 15
CDR3: CASSGLAGATDTQYF
DNA: TGTGCCAGCAGCGGACTAGCGGGAGCCACAGATACGCAGTATTTT

D: .
V: TRBV27
size: .
J: TRBJ1-2
length: 14
CDR3: CASSLAGNRDGYTF
DNA: TGTGCCAGCAGTTTGGCAGGGAATAGAGATGGCTACACCTTC

D: TRBD1
V: TRBV28
size: .
J: TRBJ2-1
length: 13
CDR3: CASRGTDYNEQFF
DNA: TGTGCCAGCAGGGGGACAGACTACAATGAGCAGTTCTTC

D: .
V: TRBV5-1
size: .
J: TRBJ2-2
length: 13
CDR3: CASSFTSFGELFF
DNA: TGCGCCAGCAGCTTTACTAGCTTCGGGGAGCTGTTTTTT

D: .
V: TRBV14
size: .
J: TRBJ2-6
length: 18
CDR3: CASSQDRQVGTGANVLTF
DNA: TGTGCCAGCAGCCAAGATCGTCAGGTCGGTACTGGGGCCAACGTCCTGACTTTC

D: TRBD2
V: TRBV7-2
size: .
J: TRBJ2-7
length: 15
CDR3: CASSRRTSGLYEQYF
DNA: TGTGCCAGCAGTCGCCGGACTAGCGGCCTTTACGAGCAGTACTTC

D: TRBD1
V: TRBV14
size: .
J: TRBJ1-1
length: 15
CDR3: CASSQEGQGATEAFF
DNA: TGTGCCAGCAGCCAAGAGGGGCAGGGGGCTACTGAAGCTTTCTTT